The rows below give T cell receptor beta chains drawn from one sample of a study of CD8 T cells in Susac syndrome. TCRdb recomputed calls from the immunoSEQ multiplex PCR reads with MiXCR, one row per CDR3 protein. Among some 150,000 distinct CDR3 sequences listed, 94% were seen once. The sample was CD8+ T cells from PBMCs. The receptors here all came from a human donor in good health. Both conserved end residues are part of each CDR3. D genes are given only for firm matches. Some rows have no size entry. The others give once, few or many, or a class for an expanded clone.

D gene,CDR3 length,V gene,J gene,clone size,CDR3 DNA,CDR3 protein
NA,11,TRBV20-1,TRBJ2-1,NA,TGCAGTGCTAGAGTAGTGAATGAGCAGTTCTTC,CSARVVNEQFF
NA,15,TRBV4-3,TRBJ1-2,NA,TGCGCCAGCAGCCAAGTAGGTCAGGGAATCTATGGCTACACCTTC,CASSQVGQGIYGYTF
TRBD2,15,TRBV7-2,TRBJ2-7,NA,TGTGCCAGCAGCTCAGCGGGACTAGCGGGAAACGAGCAGTACTTC,CASSSAGLAGNEQYF
TRBD2,15,TRBV9,TRBJ2-7,NA,TGTGCCAGCAGCGCTAGCGGGACTCTAGGCTACGAGCAGTACTTC,CASSASGTLGYEQYF
NA,12,TRBV2,TRBJ2-3,once,TGTGCCAGCAACGGGATCCCCGATACGCAGTATTTT,CASNGIPDTQYF
NA,12,TRBV28,TRBJ2-7,NA,TGTGCCAGCAGTTCCAGGGTTGGCGAGCAGTACTTC,CASSSRVGEQYF
NA,18,TRBV6-2/TRBV6-3,TRBJ1-5,NA,TGTGCCAGCAGTTCAAAGGGCTCCCATGCCTATAGCAATCAGCCCCAGCATTTT,CASSSKGSHAYSNQPQHF
TRBD2,16,TRBV18,TRBJ2-7,NA,TGTGCCAGCTCACCCCTAGCGGGAGGGCCGATCCACGAGCAGTACTTC,CASSPLAGGPIHEQYF
NA,13,TRBV4-1,TRBJ2-7,few,TGCGCCAGCAGCCTTTCGACTCTCTCCGAGCAGTACTTC,CASSLSTLSEQYF
NA,14,TRBV9,TRBJ2-1,NA,TGTGCCAGCAGCGGTTTGAGGGAGGCCGGTTCTGTGTTCTTC,CASSGLREAGSVFF
TRBD1,14,TRBV5-6,TRBJ2-7,NA,TGTGCCAGCAGCCCGGGGACAGCGGTCGGCGAGCAGTACTTC,CASSPGTAVGEQYF
TRBD1,14,TRBV11-2,TRBJ1-1,once,TGTGCCAGCAGATCACAGGGGGGGGTCACTGAAGCTTTCTTT,CASRSQGGVTEAFF
NA,17,TRBV4-1,TRBJ1-1,NA,TGCGCCAGCAGCCAAGAAAGCTTAGGCTTCATGAACACTGAAGCTTTCTTT,CASSQESLGFMNTEAFF
TRBD2,16,TRBV9,TRBJ2-1,NA,TGTGCCAGCAGCGTAGCTAGCGGGAGTCCCTACAATGAGCAGTTCTTC,CASSVASGSPYNEQFF
NA,12,TRBV19,TRBJ1-2,NA,TGTGCCAGTAGTCCGGGCTTCTATGGCTACACCTTC,CASSPGFYGYTF
TRBD1,16,TRBV12-3/TRBV12-4,TRBJ1-1,NA,TGTGCCAGCAGTCTGTGGAGGACAGGGGAGAACACTGAAGCTTTCTTT,CASSLWRTGENTEAFF
TRBD2,15,TRBV28,TRBJ2-2,NA,TGTGCCAGCAGCCCTGGACTAGCGGACACCGGGGAGCTGTTTTTT,CASSPGLADTGELFF
NA,12,TRBV29-1,TRBJ1-2,NA,TGCAGCGTTGGGGGCGATAACTATGGCTACACCTTC,CSVGGDNYGYTF
NA,15,TRBV7-6,TRBJ2-7,NA,TGTGCCAGCAGCAACCAGGTGGACTTGTCCTACGAGCAGTACTTC,CASSNQVDLSYEQYF
NA,13,TRBV20-1,TRBJ2-1,NA,TGCAGTGCGTGGTCTACCCTCCACAATGAGCAGTTCTTC,CSAWSTLHNEQFF
NA,17,TRBV27,TRBJ2-3,NA,TGTGCCAGCAGTTTATCGGGGCAGGGGAGAATCGCAGATACGCAGTATTTT,CASSLSGQGRIADTQYF
TRBD1,15,TRBV28,TRBJ1-1,NA,TGTGCCAGCAGTTTAGTTTGGACAGGTGGCAACGAAGCTTTCTTT,CASSLVWTGGNEAFF
NA,17,TRBV27,TRBJ1-5,NA,TGTGCCAGCAGTCCACGTCGGGACGTTTCAGGAAATCAGCCCCAGCATTTT,CASSPRRDVSGNQPQHF
NA,14,TRBV2,TRBJ1-4,NA,TGTGCCACCGCCGACGGACATCCTAATGAAAAACTGTTTTTT,CATADGHPNEKLFF
NA,14,TRBV6-5,TRBJ2-2,NA,TGTGCCACCAAGGCCGAGGGGTACACCGGGGAGCTGTTTTTT,CATKAEGYTGELFF
TRBD2,15,TRBV20-1,TRBJ2-7,NA,TGCAGTGCTTACGCCTACGAGCGGGAGCTGAACGAGCAGTACTTC,CSAYAYERELNEQYF
NA,12,TRBV29-1,TRBJ2-7,NA,TGCAGCGTTGAAGGACTAGATCTCGAGCAGTACTTC,CSVEGLDLEQYF
NA,13,TRBV7-9,TRBJ2-7,NA,TGTGCCAGCAGTCCCCTCGGAAACTACGAGCAGTACTTC,CASSPLGNYEQYF
TRBD2,14,TRBV28,TRBJ2-7,NA,TGTGCCTCGTCTAGCGGGAGTACCCCCTACGAGCAGTACTTC,CASSSGSTPYEQYF
NA,13,TRBV4-3,TRBJ2-7,NA,TGCGCCAGCAGCCATTATTCGGGACACGAGCAGTACTTC,CASSHYSGHEQYF
NA,14,TRBV11-2,TRBJ1-2,NA,TGTGCCAGCAGCTCGGACGGAATTCCCTATGGCTACACCTTC,CASSSDGIPYGYTF
TRBD2,14,TRBV7-9,TRBJ2-2,NA,TGTGCCAGCAGGGACGGGACTACACCCGGGGAGCTGTTTTTT,CASRDGTTPGELFF
NA,16,TRBV7-2,TRBJ2-5,NA,TGTGCCAGCAGCTCCGGGGGCCTCTCGGGGTGGGAGACCCAGTACTTC,CASSSGGLSGWETQYF
NA,16,TRBV27,TRBJ2-1,NA,TGTGCCAGCAGTCCCCAAAGTACTACACGTAACGATGAGCAGTTCTTC,CASSPQSTTRNDEQFF
NA,11,TRBV7-9,TRBJ2-7,NA,TGTGCCAGCAGCTTAGCGTCCGCTCAGTACTTC,CASSLASAQYF
TRBD1,15,TRBV19,TRBJ2-7,NA,TGTGCCAGTAGTACCGGGACAGGGAATGTCTACGAGCAGTACTTC,CASSTGTGNVYEQYF
TRBD1,15,TRBV4-3,TRBJ2-7,NA,TGCGCCAGCAGCCAAGTAGGGGGACAGGGGTACGAGCAGTACTTC,CASSQVGGQGYEQYF
TRBD2,13,TRBV20-1,TRBJ2-4,NA,TGCAGTGCCTCGACTAGCTGGGGAAACATTCAGTACTTC,CSASTSWGNIQYF
NA,14,TRBV3-1,TRBJ1-2,NA,TGTGCCAGCAGCCAAGCGTGGGACTCAAGCGGCTACACCTTC,CASSQAWDSSGYTF
TRBD1,14,TRBV11-3,TRBJ2-5,NA,TGTGCCAGCAGTCCAGGGGGCGGACGGGAGACCCAGTACTTC,CASSPGGGRETQYF
NA,12,TRBV7-8,TRBJ2-3,NA,TGTGCCAGCAGCAAGTCCCCCGATACGCAGTATTTT,CASSKSPDTQYF
NA,13,TRBV29-1,TRBJ1-1,once,TGCAGCCTGAGGGTAGTTTTAGACACTGAAGCTTTCTTT,CSLRVVLDTEAFF